One and the same sample provided the 29 T cell receptor beta chains below, sequenced in a study of tumor-infiltrating lymphocytes in primary liver carcinoma. Researchers generated TCR beta cDNA from about 450 ng of total RNA, relying on a constant-region primer. Modified slightly, ARM-PCR produced TCR beta libraries over three nested multiplex PCR rounds. In the first two PCR rounds, TRBV1-TRBV30 forward primers were paired with a C-beta reverse primer, and each round lasted approximately 9 cycles. TCRdb passed the multiplex PCR reads through MiXCR, listing each CDR3 protein once. Altogether approximately 300,000 distinct CDR3 sequences are present, less than 75% being singletons, with the ten largest covering roughly 10%. Unsorted whole blood yielded blood RNA, and germline DNA was extracted as well. Sequenced sample: peripheral blood. The receptor set was obtained from a man aged 40-49 years with primary liver carcinoma and hepatitis B virus infection.

This clonotype was seen a single time. A read error may be the cause here, since a much bigger clone is one base away. The rearrangement links TRBV29-1 to TRBJ1-2; 9 bases fit TRBD1. The CDR3 is 15 amino acids. Germline values: CDR1 SQVTM, CDR2 ANQGSEA. J was trimmed by 1 base and V by 3 bases; bases with no gene match: 6. In nucleotides, the CDR3 is TGCAGCGTTGATTCTCCGGGACAGGGTAACTATGGCTACACCTTC. Protein: CSVDSPGQGNYGYTF. Full variable domain (remainder filled in from reference TRBV29-1 and TRBJ1-2): SAVISQKPSRDICQRGTSLTIQCQVDSQVTMMFWYRQQPGQSLTLIATANQGSEATYESGFVIDKFPISRPNLTFSTLTVSNMSPEDSSIYLCSVDSPGQGNYGYTFGSGTRLTVV.

V and J are TRBV29-1 and TRBJ2-5, with D possibly matching TRBD1 (6 bases). The CDR3 contains 15 residues. Germline assignment: CDR1 SQVTM and CDR2 ANQGSEA. V was shortened by 2 bases and J by 4 bases, with 17 bases between the two germline ends. CDR3 sequence (DNA): TGCAGCGTTGAAACGGACAGAGGGCAAGCAGAGACCCAGTACTTC. Translating it yields CSVETDRGQAETQYF.

This sequence joins TRBV5-6 and TRBJ1-3; 7 positions match TRBD1. CDR3 length: 15 residues. Germline loops: CDR1 SGHDT, CDR2 YYEEEE. Unmatched junction bases numbered 16, after V lost 9 bases and J lost 7 bases. The CDR3 protein is CAIRPQTGAWNTIYF. The CDR3 bases are TGTGCCATCAGACCCCAAACAGGGGCTTGGAACACCATATATTTT.

About this clonotype: An end of the junction does not agree with germline; a read error may underlie this. This chain connects TRBV4-2 to TRBJ2-7; 10 bases map to TRBD2. The CDR3 contains 16 residues. In germline, CDR1 is LGHNA, CDR2 YNFKEQ. In DNA form, the CDR3 reads TGTGCCAGCAGCCAAGATCAGGGACTAGCGAACTACGGGCAGTACTTC. This encodes CASSQDQGLANYGQYF.

Concerning this clonotype itself: A much larger clone lies one base from this, so it may be a read error. The V call is TRBV4-1, the J call TRBJ1-5; 8 nucleotides match TRBD1. Looked up from germline, CDR1 is MGHRA and CDR2 is YSYEKL. The V and J ends lost 7 bases and 4 bases, in that order; junction bases with no gene match: 6. This CDR3 has 14 amino acids. In nucleotides, the CDR3 is TGCGCCAGCACCCCGACAGGGGAGAATCAGCCCCAGCATTTT. Protein product: CASTPTGENQPQHF.

A word on this clonotype: One end of the junction does not line up with germline, which may come from a read error. The chain links TRBV12-3 or TRBV12-4 to TRBJ2-7; D gene unclear. The CDR3 spans 11 residues. The CDR3 nucleotides are TGTGTCAGCAGTTTAACCTATGAGCAGTACTTC. Translated, it gives CVSSLTYEQYF.

Turning to this clonotype: This sequence may be a read error, since a much larger clone differs from it by one base. The V call is TRBV5-1, the J call TRBJ2-3, with 7 positions matching TRBD1. CDR3 length: 16 amino acids. The germline gives CDR1 SGHRS, CDR2 YFSETQ. V lost 0 bases to trimming and J lost 2 bases; unmatched junction nucleotides: 6. The CDR3 nucleotides are TGCGCCAGCAGCTTGGAAGGGACAGTGACCACAGATACGCAGTATTTT. Amino acids: CASSLEGTVTTDTQYF.

Concerning this clonotype: One junction end disagrees with the germline gene, perhaps due to a read error. The chain's CDR3 is CASSQNAGSYTF. CDR3 coding DNA: TGTGCTAGCAGCCAAAACGCAGGGAGCTACACCTTC. This chain uses TRBV7-8 with TRBJ1-2; the D gene is possibly TRBD1 (5 bases). The CDR3 runs 12 residues. CDR1 is SGHVS, CDR2 FQNEAQ, per germline.

To note about this clonotype: One base away lies a much larger clone, so this may be a sequencing read error. The V and J genes are TRBV4-1 and TRBJ2-4; TRBD2 agrees at 8 bases. The germline CDR1 and CDR2 sequences are MGHRA and YSYEKL. CDR3 length: 16 residues. The CDR3 DNA reads TGCGCCAGCAGCCAAGATCGGGGGGGGGACAAAAGCATTCAGTACTTC. It specifies CASSQDRGGDKSIQYF.

Worth noting for this clonotype: Being one base from a much bigger clone, this may be a read error. In DNA form, the CDR3 reads TGTGCCAGCAGCCAATATGTCGGGGGGGGGAACCCCTACAATGAGCAGTTCTTC. Translating it yields CASSQYVGGGNPYNEQFF. V is TRBV4-2 and J is TRBJ2-1; 8 bases match TRBD2. V lost 2 bases, J lost 2 bases, and 11 bases stayed unmatched. The CDR3 totals 18 residues. Germline V lookup: CDR1 LGHNA, CDR2 YNFKEQ.

This clonotype showed up just a few times. The chain carries TRBV7-9 and TRBJ2-7; no clear D. This CDR3 is 16 amino acids long. V lost 5 bases, J lost 0 bases, and 17 bases lay in between. Germline CDR1 reads SEHNR; CDR2 reads FQNEAQ (reference sequence). The CDR3 spells CASSPSHHLSSYEQYF. Written as DNA, the CDR3 is TGTGCCAGCAGCCCAAGCCATCACTTGAGCTCCTACGAGCAGTACTTC.

The chain combines TRBV11-2 with TRBJ2-3; TRBD2 matches 10 bases. This CDR3 region has 18 residues. With V trimmed by 5 bases and J by 5 bases, 16 bases remained unmatched. Germline CDR1 reads SGHAT; CDR2 reads FQNNGV. The CDR3 loop is CASSIHQSASGSGDTQYF. DNA for the CDR3: TGTGCCAGCAGCATTCACCAGTCGGCTAGCGGGAGTGGAGATACGCAGTATTTT.

The sample holds many counts of this clonotype. The genes are TRBV7-9 and TRBJ2-6; D remains ambiguous. This CDR3 region has 15 residues. In germline, CDR1 is SEHNR, CDR2 FQNEAQ (reference sequence). Trimming cost V 5 bases and J 1 base, with 9 bases left between them. The CDR3 nucleotides are TGTGCCAGCAGCATTACAGAATCTGGGGCCAACGTCCTGACTTTC. It translates to CASSITESGANVLTF.

The chain uses TRBV28 and TRBJ2-5, with TRBD1 identical over 10 bases. V trimming: 3 bases; J trimming: 4 bases; junction bases outside the gene matches: 8. Germline CDR1 reads MDHEN; CDR2 reads SYDVKM. The CDR3 consists of 16 residues. CDR3 in amino acids: CASSFAGTGVGETQYF. The CDR3 nucleotides read TGTGCCAGCAGTTTTGCAGGGACAGGGGTAGGAGAGACCCAGTACTTC.

In this sample, this clonotype turned up a few times. V is TRBV15 and J is TRBJ2-1; D is tentatively TRBD1 or TRBD2 (6 bases each). The CDR3 has 16 amino acids. Per germline, CDR1 LNHNV and CDR2 YYDKDF (reference sequence). With 0 bases removed from V and 3 bases from J, the gap between germline ends came to 12 bases. CDR3 residues: CATSRDRGAFYNEQFF. The CDR3 DNA reads TGTGCCACCAGCAGAGATAGGGGGGCTTTCTACAATGAGCAGTTCTTC.

To note about this clonotype: It may be a read error: a sequence one base away is much more abundant. This chain links TRBV29-1 with TRBJ2-1, with 8 bases matching TRBD1. Germline-derived CDR1 and CDR2 are SQVTM and ANQGSEA. The CDR3 is made up of 12 amino acids. The CDR3, as DNA: TGCAGCGTCCGGACAGGGTCGGATGAGCAGCTCTTC. As protein: CSVRTGSDEQLF.

This clonotype was observed a single time. Given a much more abundant clone one base away, this may be a read error. This rearrangement joins TRBV12-3 or TRBV12-4 to TRBJ2-7; 11 nucleotides line up with TRBD2. The J call is doubtful: the DNA matches TRBJ2-1 better. The CDR3 runs to 14 residues. The chain's CDR3 is CASSLAGGKVEQFF. The CDR3 nucleotides read TGTGCCAGCAGTCTAGCGGGAGGAAAGGTCGAGCAGTTCTTC.

This clonotype turned up a few times. One junction end disagrees with the germline gene, perhaps due to a read error. This chain joins TRBV5-6 and TRBJ2-7; 10 nucleotides align to TRBD1. CDR1 and CDR2 from the germline V gene are SGHDT and YYEEEE. This CDR3 has 17 amino acids. The CDR3 nucleotides read TGTGCCAGCAACTTGGAGGGGACGGGACAGGGGTACTACGAGCAGTACTTC. It codes for CASNLEGTGQGYYEQYF.

Remarks on this clonotype: One end of the junction varies from germline; a read error may be responsible. The rearrangement links TRBV5-1 to TRBJ2-1; D is unclear. Per the germline V gene, CDR1 is SGHRS and CDR2 is YFSETQ. This CDR3 has 14 residues. The CDR3 sequence: CASSSLHSYSEQFF. DNA for the CDR3: TGCGCCAGCAGCTCCCTGCACTCCTACAGTGAGCAGTTCTTC.

The J gene is TRBJ2-2, the V gene TRBV11-2; D is perhaps TRBD2 (6 bases). V dropped 3 bases and J dropped 4 bases, with 12 bases sitting between them. In germline, CDR1 is SGHAT, CDR2 FQNNGV. The CDR3 totals 15 residues. The CDR3 nucleotides are TGTGCCAGCAGCTTTTACCCAGCGGGCACCGGGGAGCTGTTTTTT. Protein product: CASSFYPAGTGELFF.

The chain employs TRBV28 and TRBJ2-3; 14 nucleotides agree with TRBD2. Unmatched junction bases numbered 2, after V lost 5 bases and J lost 4 bases. This CDR3 contains 15 residues. Per the germline V gene, CDR1 is MDHEN and CDR2 is SYDVKM. CDR3 DNA sequence: TGTGCCAGCAGTCCGGGACTAGCGGGAGCAGATACGCAGTATTTT. Amino acids: CASSPGLAGADTQYF. Full variable domain (remainder filled in from reference TRBV28 and TRBJ2-3): DVKVTQSSRYLVKRTGEKVFLECVQDMDHENMFWYRQDPGLGLRLIYFSYDVKMKEKGDIPEGYSVSREKKERFSLILESASTNQTSMYLCASSPGLAGADTQYFGPGTRLTVL.

In the case of this clonotype: This may be a read error, as it is one base from a much larger clone. The gene calls are TRBV11-2 and TRBJ2-7, with D uncertain. Germline CDR1 reads SGHAT; CDR2 reads FQNNGV. The CDR3 has 14 residues. V was shortened by 5 bases and J by 0 bases, with 11 bases between the two germline ends. The CDR3 coding sequence is TGTGCCAGCAGCCTGTCAGTGAACTCCTACGAGCAGTACTTC. This codes for CASSLSVNSYEQYF.

Note on this clonotype: The CDR3 does not end in the conserved phenylalanine or tryptophan, so this is likely a read error. The V and J genes are TRBV12-3 or TRBV12-4 and TRBJ2-7; tentative D call: TRBD1 (7 bases). CDR3 length equals 14 residues. V lost 8 bases to trimming and J lost 3 bases, with 17 bases between them. CDR3 region: CASAKGGQLYEQYS. DNA for the CDR3: TGTGCCAGCGCCAAGGGGGGACAGCTCTACGAGCAGTACTCC.

On this clonotype itself: This sequence may be a read error, since a much larger clone differs from it by one base. The CDR3 region has the DNA TGTGCCAGCAATAAAGATCCGGGACATTATCTACCATCTGGGGCCAACGTCCTGACTTTC. As protein: CASNKDPGHYLPSGANVLTF. The rearrangement uses TRBV6-2 or TRBV6-3 and TRBJ2-6; TRBD1 is a possible D gene (6 bases). This CDR3 comprises 20 residues. V was clipped by 7 bases and J by 1 base, with 26 bases between them. Germline V gene lookup returns CDR1 MNHEY and CDR2 SVGEGT.

This chain uses TRBV11-3 with TRBJ2-1; a weak D match, TRBD1 (5 bases). CDR3 size: 14 residues. Trimming removed 2 bases from V and 15 bases from J, with 20 bases in between. CDR1 SGHNT and CDR2 YENEEA come from the germline V gene. CDR3 loop: CASSLFPDNNERFF. CDR3 sequence (DNA): TGTGCCAGCAGCTTATTTCCGGACAACAATGAGAGGTTCTTC.

A remark on this clonotype: A single base separates this from a much larger clone, so it may be a read error. CDR3 in DNA: TGTGCCAGCAGTCCCACTCTCGTACAAGAGACCCAGTACTTC. Its protein product is CASSPTLVQETQYF. The gene calls are TRBV6-2 or TRBV6-3 and TRBJ2-5; D gene unclear. Per germline, CDR1 MNHEY and CDR2 SVGEGT. Trimming left V 5 bases short and J 2 bases short, with 12 bases between. The CDR3 sequence is 14 residues long.

On this clonotype: A read error may explain this, as a much larger clone is one base away. The J gene is TRBJ2-1, the V gene TRBV11-2; D gene ambiguous. Germline V gene lookup returns CDR1 SGHAT and CDR2 FQNNGV. The CDR3 is made up of 19 amino acids. CDR3 bases: TGTGCCAGCAGCGCCCACGTTTTAGGGCGAAATCCATTCTACAGTGAGCAGTTCTTC. Protein product: CASSAHVLGRNPFYSEQFF.

As regards this clonotype: An end of the junction differs from the germline gene, which may be a read error. The rearrangement joins TRBV11-2 to TRBJ1-1; D gene unclear. Germline loops: CDR1 SGHAT, CDR2 FQNNGV. The CDR3 runs to 13 residues. The CDR3 nucleotides are TGTGCCAGCAGCTTAGGACCGAACATTGAAGGTTTCTTT. Translated: CASSLGPNIEGFF.

With regard to this clonotype: Because the CDR3 is missing its conserved closing phenylalanine or tryptophan, this is likely a read error. The J gene is TRBJ2-2, the V gene TRBV11-2, with a weak D call TRBD2 (6 bases). The CDR3 spans 16 residues. The germline CDR1 and CDR2 sequences are SGHAT and FQNNGV. CDR3 residues: CASSPQMAGRTGELFS. DNA of the CDR3: TGTGCTAGCAGCCCCCAGATGGCGGGACGCACCGGGGAGCTGTTTTCT.